This T cell receptor (beta chain) is from a study of blood T cell repertoires in COVID-19. At the level of the study: Acute and convalescent COVID-19 samples came from the United States, Italy and Spain. PBMCs, B-cell-depleted T cells, or T cells were the source of the cDNA or gDNA that made up the material.

Original methodology: Amplification of reference gene primers provided the estimated nucleated cell counts. Libraries were prepared by immunoSEQ multiplex PCR; TCRdb keeps only in-frame clonotypes and omits some of them. The DNA was the basis for D and trimming; V, J and clone size are from that table. The sample shows around 71,000 clones, 83% of them seen only once. Per germline, CDR1 KGHSH and CDR2 LQKENI. This CDR3 contains 16 residues. The V end was cut by 2 bases, the J end by 4 bases, with 15 bases between. The TCR sequence derives from a man aged 25-40 years with COVID-19, enrolled during active disease. The sample was peripheral blood. The chain combines TRBV18 with TRBJ1-5, with a tentative D call TRBD1 (6 bases). The CDR3 spells CASSPGAGQYNQPQHF. The CDR3 DNA reads as TGTGCCAGCTCACCAGGGGCTGGACAGTATAATCAGCCCCAGCATTTT.